These T cell receptor beta chains were read from a single sample in a study of regulatory T cells in long-lasting Graves disease. MiXCR, run by TCRdb on the multiplex PCR reads, gives a single entry per CDR3 protein. The sample yields a few hundred thousand distinct CDR3 sequences, about 20% seen once. The sample in question was peripheral blood mononuclear cells (PBMCs), obtained when the disease was refractory, from a patient treated with antithyroid drugs. These TCRs come from a female donor with Graves disease. CDR3s include the opening cysteine and the closing phenylalanine or tryptophan. The D gene is left open where the match is weak. Expanded clones are given a class, and other clones once, few, many or no size at all.

>.|TRBJ1-2|many|TRBV5-1
CASSLEVGYGYTF
TGCGCCAGCAGCCTAGAGGTGGGATATGGCTACACCTTC
>.|TRBJ1-1|.|TRBV10-3
CAIRGDLNTEAFF
TGTGCCATCAGGGGGGACTTGAACACTGAAGCTTTCTTT
>.|TRBJ1-1|many|TRBV12-3/TRBV12-4
CASSSFLGVKTFF
TGTGCCAGCAGTTCTTTCCTTGGGGTGAAAACTTTCTTT
>TRBD2|TRBJ2-1|.|TRBV5-1
CASSSGRTGGLAGQNEQFF
TGCGCCAGCAGCTCCGGGCGGACAGGGGGACTAGCGGGACAGAATGAGCAGTTCTTC
>.|TRBJ1-1|.|TRBV3-1
CASSPRQIGTEAFF
TGTGCCAGCAGCCCTCGACAGATAGGGACTGAAGCTTTCTTT
>.|TRBJ2-5|many|TRBV7-9
CASSLRGASAHQETQYF
TGTGCCAGCAGCTTAAGGGGGGCTAGCGCTCACCAAGAGACCCAGTACTTC
>TRBD1|TRBJ1-5|many|TRBV6-1
CASSVTGTGSYSNQPQHF
TGTGCCAGCAGTGTGACCGGGACAGGGTCGTATAGCAATCAGCCCCAGCATTTT
>.|TRBJ2-7|many|TRBV2
CASRDGDLNFYEQYF
TGTGCCAGCAGGGATGGGGACTTAAATTTCTACGAGCAGTACTTC
>TRBD1|TRBJ2-5|many|TRBV5-1
CASSSGQQETQYF
TGTGCCAGCAGCTCGGGACAGCAAGAGACCCAGTACTTC
>.|TRBJ2-1|few|TRBV7-9
CASSFGYRTESSYNEQFF
TGTGCCAGCAGCTTCGGGTACAGGACCGAAAGCTCCTACAATGAGCAGTTCTTC
>TRBD1|TRBJ2-5|many|TRBV7-3
CASSLRTGGEETQYF
TGTGCCAGCAGCCTACGGACAGGGGGAGAAGAGACCCAGTACTTC
>.|TRBJ2-6|few|TRBV6-1
CATREGGSGANVLTF
TGTGCCACCAGAGAAGGGGGCTCTGGGGCCAACGTCCTGACTTTC
>.|TRBJ1-2|few|TRBV28
CASTLRGSYFGYTF
TGTGCCAGCACCCTAAGGGGCAGTTACTTTGGCTACACCTTC
>TRBD2|TRBJ2-5|many|TRBV7-2
CASSLGTLAGSQETQYF
TGTGCCAGCAGCTTAGGGACCCTAGCGGGCTCCCAAGAGACCCAGTACTTC
>TRBD1|TRBJ2-7|.|TRBV5-1
CASATGQGASYEQYF
TGCGCCAGTGCAACGGGACAGGGGGCATCGTACGAGCAGTACTTC
>.|TRBJ1-5|few|TRBV20-1
CSAREGTGSNQPQHF
TGCAGTGCTAGAGAGGGTACAGGGAGCAATCAGCCCCAGCATTTT
>TRBD2|TRBJ2-7|.|TRBV29-1
CSVDGTSGDYEQYF
TGCAGCGTTGACGGGACTAGCGGGGACTACGAGCAGTACTTC
>TRBD1|TRBJ1-1|.|TRBV6-5
CASSFRTGLSTEAFF
TGTGCCAGCAGTTTTAGGACAGGGCTGAGCACTGAAGCTTTCTTT
>.|TRBJ2-2|many|TRBV2
CASSDGAGPHYGELFF
TGTGCCAGCAGTGATGGTGCGGGACCCCACTACGGGGAGCTGTTTTTT
>.|TRBJ2-5|many|TRBV15
CATSRDRAGAIQETQYF
TGTGCCACCAGCAGAGACCGGGCAGGAGCGATCCAAGAGACCCAGTACTTC
>.|TRBJ2-5|few|TRBV6-1
CASSRTVVQETQYF
TGTGCCAGCAGCAGGACAGTTGTCCAAGAGACCCAGTACTTC
>.|TRBJ1-2|.|TRBV6-5
CASSSLGADPFRNYGYTF
TGTGCCAGCAGTTCCCTCGGGGCAGACCCCTTTAGAAACTATGGCTACACCTTC
>.|TRBJ1-3|.|TRBV7-9
CASSLAGRSGNTIYF
TGTGCCAGCAGCTTAGCAGGGCGGTCCGGAAACACCATATATTTT
>TRBD1|TRBJ2-7|.|TRBV30
CAWDRDIYEQYF
TGTGCCTGGGACAGGGATATTTACGAGCAGTACTTC
>.|TRBJ2-7|.|TRBV30
CAWSEQAREQYF
TGTGCCTGGAGTGAACAGGCCCGCGAGCAGTACTTC
>TRBD1|TRBJ1-1|few|TRBV19
CASSTRDRPNTEAFF
TGTGCCAGTAGTACTAGGGACAGGCCGAACACTGAAGCTTTCTTT
>TRBD2|TRBJ2-7|many|TRBV28
CASSFGGGRHEQYF
TGTGCCAGCAGTTTTGGGGGGGGACGGCACGAGCAGTACTTC
>.|TRBJ2-2|.|TRBV7-9
CASSLAVVGIGELFF
TGTGCCAGCAGCTTAGCAGTTGTCGGGATCGGGGAGCTGTTTTTT
>.|TRBJ2-7|.|TRBV4-1
CASSQERDTYEQYF
TGCGCCAGCAGCCAAGAGAGGGACACATACGAGCAGTACTTC
>TRBD1|TRBJ2-7|few|TRBV5-1
CASSKPPTTGGYEQYF
TGCGCCAGCAGCAAACCCCCCACCACAGGGGGATACGAGCAGTACTTC
>.|TRBJ2-7|few|TRBV9
CASSFNLDTHRDEQYF
TGTGCCAGCAGCTTTAATCTTGACACCCACCGGGACGAGCAGTACTTC
>TRBD2|TRBJ2-1|.|TRBV6-1
CATTSIVRREINEQFF
TGTGCCACCACTTCGATCGTCAGGCGGGAGATCAATGAGCAGTTCTTC
>.|TRBJ2-5|.|TRBV5-1
CASSQGLSLAQEIQYF
TGCGCCAGCAGCCAAGGACTGTCACTCGCCCAAGAGATCCAGTACTTC
>.|TRBJ1-1|few|TRBV7-3
CASSAMTYTEAFF
TGTGCCAGCAGCGCAATGACTTACACTGAAGCTTTCTTT
>.|TRBJ1-4|many|TRBV6-1
CASSQSDLQVGEKLFF
TGTGCCAGCAGTCAAAGTGATTTACAGGTTGGCGAAAAACTGTTTTTT
>.|TRBJ1-5|few|TRBV5-1
CASSLGFPSNQPQHF
TGCGCCAGCAGCTTGGGTTTTCCTAGCAATCAGCCCCAGCATTTT
>.|TRBJ2-7|few|TRBV5-1
CASRLDTSYEQYF
TGCGCCAGCAGACTTGACACCTCGTACGAGCAGTACTTC
>.|TRBJ2-2|.|TRBV11-2
CASSLEAWNTGELFF
TGTGCCAGCAGCTTAGAAGCGTGGAACACCGGGGAGCTGTTTTTT
>.|TRBJ1-5|many|TRBV15
CATSRDGGGNQPQHF
TGTGCCACCAGCAGAGATGGGGGCGGCAATCAGCCCCAGCATTTT
>TRBD1|TRBJ2-1|.|TRBV20-1
CSALPWTGSFDEQFF
TGCAGTGCCCTACCTTGGACAGGGAGCTTTGATGAGCAGTTCTTC
>.|TRBJ2-4|.|TRBV11-2
CASSLGFLASAKNIQYF
TGTGCCAGCAGCTTGGGTTTCTTAGCTTCAGCCAAAAACATTCAGTACTTC
>TRBD1|TRBJ1-2|.|TRBV28
CASSLGTGPIGYTF
TGTGCCAGCAGTTTGGGGACAGGGCCTATCGGCTACACCTTC
>.|TRBJ2-2|many|TRBV3-1
CASGRAGELFF
TGTGCCAGCGGACGTGCCGGGGAGCTGTTTTTT
>TRBD1|TRBJ1-4|.|TRBV2
CANSATGGKGEKLFF
TGTGCCAACAGCGCCACAGGGGGGAAGGGCGAAAAACTGTTTTTT
>.|TRBJ1-5|few|TRBV19
CASSISLPRGLGSNQPQHF
TGTGCCAGTAGTATATCCCTTCCTCGGGGACTTGGTAGCAATCAGCCCCAGCATTTT
>TRBD2|TRBJ2-5|many|TRBV3-1
CASSQVFSGVRETQYF
TGTGCCAGCAGCCAAGTATTTAGCGGGGTACGAGAGACCCAATACTTC
>TRBD1|TRBJ2-7|.|TRBV7-9
CASSLRTGGLTRNYEQYF
TGTGCCAGCAGCTTAAGGACAGGGGGCCTGACTAGAAACTACGAGCAGTACTTC
>TRBD1|TRBJ1-2|.|TRBV5-1
CASSEPAGTGGVDYGYTF
TGCGCCAGCAGCGAACCCGCCGGGACAGGGGGCGTTGACTATGGCTACACCTTC
>.|TRBJ1-2|.|TRBV29-1
CSVDRGAYGYTF
TGCAGCGTTGATCGTGGAGCCTATGGCTACACCTTC
>.|TRBJ1-1|many|TRBV27
CASSPGSTNTEAFF
TGTGCCAGCAGTCCAGGGTCCACGAACACTGAAGCTTTCTTT
>TRBD1|TRBJ2-2|.|TRBV28
CASSLGTGGSGELFF
TGTGCCAGCAGTTTGGGGACAGGGGGTTCCGGGGAGCTGTTTTTT
>.|TRBJ2-7|few|TRBV12-3/TRBV12-4
CAGWGSRPPSYEQYF
TGTGCCGGGTGGGGTTCGCGTCCCCCCTCCTACGAGCAGTACTTC
>.|TRBJ1-2|.|TRBV4-3
CASSQDRTYGYTF
TGCGCCAGCAGCCAAGATAGGACGTATGGCTACACCTTC
>.|TRBJ2-7|.|TRBV15
CATSLGGNYEQYF
TGTGCCACCAGCCTTGGGGGGAACTACGAGCAGTACTTC
>TRBD1|TRBJ2-7|many|TRBV2
CASRKDRGIYEQYF
TGTGCCAGCAGAAAGGACAGGGGGATCTACGAGCAGTACTTC
>TRBD2|TRBJ2-5|few|TRBV20-1
CSASPPRSGINYGIETQYF
TGCAGTGCTAGTCCACCGCGTAGCGGGATAAACTACGGTATAGAGACCCAGTACTTC
>.|TRBJ2-1|.|TRBV9
CASSVLGGAGVDQFF
TGTGCCAGCAGCGTATTAGGGGGCGCGGGAGTAGATCAGTTCTTC
>.|TRBJ1-1|.|TRBV14
CASSQGPSEAFF
TGTGCCAGCAGCCAAGGGCCGAGCGAAGCTTTCTTT
>.|TRBJ1-1|few|TRBV6-1
CASSRDPGSTEAFF
TGTGCCAGCAGTCGGGACCCGGGCAGCACTGAAGCTTTCTTT